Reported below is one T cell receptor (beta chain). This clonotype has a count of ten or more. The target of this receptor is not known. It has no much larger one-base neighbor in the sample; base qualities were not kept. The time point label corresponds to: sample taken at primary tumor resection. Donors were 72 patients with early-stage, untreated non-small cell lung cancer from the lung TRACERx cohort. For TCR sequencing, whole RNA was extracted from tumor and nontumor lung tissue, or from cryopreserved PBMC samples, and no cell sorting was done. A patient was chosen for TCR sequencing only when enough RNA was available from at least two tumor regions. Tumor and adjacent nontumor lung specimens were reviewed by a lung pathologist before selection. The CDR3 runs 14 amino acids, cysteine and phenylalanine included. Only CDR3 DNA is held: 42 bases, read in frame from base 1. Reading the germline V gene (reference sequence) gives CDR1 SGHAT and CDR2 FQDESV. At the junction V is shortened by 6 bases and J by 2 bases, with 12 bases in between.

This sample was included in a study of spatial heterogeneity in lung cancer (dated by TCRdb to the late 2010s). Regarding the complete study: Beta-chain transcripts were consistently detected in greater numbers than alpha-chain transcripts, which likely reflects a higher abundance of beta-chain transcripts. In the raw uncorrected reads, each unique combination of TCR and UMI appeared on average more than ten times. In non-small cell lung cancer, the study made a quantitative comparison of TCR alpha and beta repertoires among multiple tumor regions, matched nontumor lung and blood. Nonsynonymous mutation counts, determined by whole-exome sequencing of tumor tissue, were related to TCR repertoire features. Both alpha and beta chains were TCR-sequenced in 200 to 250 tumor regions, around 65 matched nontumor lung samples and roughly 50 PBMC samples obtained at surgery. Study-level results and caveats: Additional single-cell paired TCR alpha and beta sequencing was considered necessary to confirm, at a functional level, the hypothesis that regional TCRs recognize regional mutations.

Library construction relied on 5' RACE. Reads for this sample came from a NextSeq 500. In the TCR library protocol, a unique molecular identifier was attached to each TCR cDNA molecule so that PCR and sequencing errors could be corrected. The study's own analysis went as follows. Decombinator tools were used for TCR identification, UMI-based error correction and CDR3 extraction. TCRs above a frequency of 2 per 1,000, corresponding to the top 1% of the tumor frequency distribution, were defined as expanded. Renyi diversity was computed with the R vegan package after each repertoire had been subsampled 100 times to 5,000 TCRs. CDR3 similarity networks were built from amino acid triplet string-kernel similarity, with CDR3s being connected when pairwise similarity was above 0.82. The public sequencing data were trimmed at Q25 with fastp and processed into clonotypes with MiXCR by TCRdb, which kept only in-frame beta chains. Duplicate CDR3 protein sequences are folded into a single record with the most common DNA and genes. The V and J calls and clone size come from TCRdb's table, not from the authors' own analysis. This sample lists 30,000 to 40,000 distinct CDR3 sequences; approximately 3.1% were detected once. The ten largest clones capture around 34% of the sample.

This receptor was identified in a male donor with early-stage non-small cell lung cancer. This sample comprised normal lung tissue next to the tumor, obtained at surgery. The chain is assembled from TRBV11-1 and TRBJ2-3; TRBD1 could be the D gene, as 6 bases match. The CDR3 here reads CASRPQGNTDTQYF. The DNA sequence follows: TGTGCCAGCAGGCCACAGGGTAACACAGATACGCAGTATTTT.